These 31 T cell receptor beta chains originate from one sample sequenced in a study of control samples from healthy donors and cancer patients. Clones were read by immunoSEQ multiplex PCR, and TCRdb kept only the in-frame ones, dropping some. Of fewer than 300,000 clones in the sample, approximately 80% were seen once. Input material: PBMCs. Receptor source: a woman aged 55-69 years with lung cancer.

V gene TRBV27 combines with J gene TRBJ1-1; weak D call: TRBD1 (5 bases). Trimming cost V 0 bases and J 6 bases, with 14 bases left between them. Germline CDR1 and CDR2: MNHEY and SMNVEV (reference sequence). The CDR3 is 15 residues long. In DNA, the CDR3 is TGTGCCAGCAGTTTATCAGGGGTAGCGGTGTCTGAAGCTTTCTTT. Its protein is CASSLSGVAVSEAFF.

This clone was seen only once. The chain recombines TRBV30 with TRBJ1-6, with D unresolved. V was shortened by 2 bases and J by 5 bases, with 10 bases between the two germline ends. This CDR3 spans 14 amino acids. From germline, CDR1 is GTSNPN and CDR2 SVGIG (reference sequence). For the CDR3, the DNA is TGTGCCTGGAGTAAAACACCTAATAATTCACCCCTCCACTTT. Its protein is CAWSKTPNNSPLHF.

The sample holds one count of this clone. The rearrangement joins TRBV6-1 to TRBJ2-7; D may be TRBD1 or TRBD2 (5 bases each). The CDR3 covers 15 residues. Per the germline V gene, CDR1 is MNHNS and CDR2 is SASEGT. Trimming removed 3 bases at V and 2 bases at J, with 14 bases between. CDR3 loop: CASSDLQGSAYEQYF. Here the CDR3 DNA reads TGTGCCAGCAGTGACCTCCAGGGTAGCGCCTACGAGCAGTACTTC.

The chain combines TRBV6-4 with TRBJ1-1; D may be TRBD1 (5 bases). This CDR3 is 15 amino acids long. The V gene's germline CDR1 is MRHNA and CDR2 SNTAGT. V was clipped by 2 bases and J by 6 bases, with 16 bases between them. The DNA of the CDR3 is TGTGCCAGCAGTGACGTGAAGGGGCGCCGGGCTGAAGCTTTCTTT. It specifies CASSDVKGRRAEAFF.

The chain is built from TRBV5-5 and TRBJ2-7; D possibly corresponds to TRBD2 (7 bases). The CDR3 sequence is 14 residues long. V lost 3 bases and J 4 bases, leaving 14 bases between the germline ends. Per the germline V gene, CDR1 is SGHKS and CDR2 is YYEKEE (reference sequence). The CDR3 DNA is TGTGCCAGCAGCTGGGGGGGCGGGAGATACGAGCAGTACTTC. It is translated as CASSWGGGRYEQYF.

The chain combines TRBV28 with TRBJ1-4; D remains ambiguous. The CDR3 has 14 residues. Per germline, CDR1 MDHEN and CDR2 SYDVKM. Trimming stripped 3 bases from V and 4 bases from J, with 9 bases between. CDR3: CASSLFGYNEKLFF. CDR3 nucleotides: TGTGCCAGCAGTTTGTTCGGCTATAATGAAAAACTGTTTTTT.

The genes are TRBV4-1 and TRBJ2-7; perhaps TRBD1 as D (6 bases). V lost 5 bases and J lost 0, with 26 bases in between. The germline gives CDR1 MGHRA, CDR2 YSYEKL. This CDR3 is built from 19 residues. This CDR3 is CASSTRTHQGPLSSYEQYF. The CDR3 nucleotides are TGCGCCAGCAGCACCCGCACCCATCAGGGGCCCCTGAGCTCCTACGAGCAGTACTTC.

The CDR3 loop reads CASSKADTDTQYF. For the CDR3, the DNA is TGTGCCAGCAGTAAAGCAGACACAGATACGCAGTATTTT. The rearrangement links TRBV28 to TRBJ2-3; D gene uncertain. V was shortened by 5 bases and J by 2 bases, with 8 bases between the two germline ends. This CDR3 has 13 amino acids. Germline V lookup: CDR1 MDHEN, CDR2 SYDVKM.

For the CDR3, the DNA is TGTGCCAGCAGTAGCGGGGCCTCCTACAATGAGCAGTTCTTC. This encodes CASSSGASYNEQFF. The chain combines TRBV2 with TRBJ2-1; 7 positions agree with TRBD2. The CDR3 spans 14 residues. V was clipped by 5 bases and J by 0 bases; unmatched bases: 1. CDR1 is SNHLY, CDR2 FYNNEI, per germline. Full variable domain (outside the CDR3, taken from reference TRBV2 and TRBJ2-1): EPEVTQTPSHQVTQMGQEVILRCVPISNHLYFYWYRQILGQKVEFLVSFYNNEISEKSEIFDDQFSVERPDGSNFTLKIRSTKLEDSAMYFCASSSGASYNEQFFGPGTRLTVL.

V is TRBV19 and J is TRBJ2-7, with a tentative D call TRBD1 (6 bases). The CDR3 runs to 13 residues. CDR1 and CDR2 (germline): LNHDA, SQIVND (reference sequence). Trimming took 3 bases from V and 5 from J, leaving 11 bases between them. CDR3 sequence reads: CASSISDRNEQYF. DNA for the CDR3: TGTGCCAGTAGTATCTCCGACAGGAACGAGCAGTACTTC.

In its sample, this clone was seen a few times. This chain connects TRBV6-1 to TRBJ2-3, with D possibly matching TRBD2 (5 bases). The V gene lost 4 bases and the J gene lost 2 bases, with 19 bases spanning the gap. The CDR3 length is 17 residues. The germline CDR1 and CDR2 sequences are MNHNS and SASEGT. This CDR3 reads CASSATRALKDTDTQYF. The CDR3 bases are TGTGCCAGCAGTGCCACGAGGGCCCTTAAAGACACAGATACGCAGTATTTT.

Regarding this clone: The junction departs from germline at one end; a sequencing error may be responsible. CDR3 sequence reads: CAGSFSSYEQYF. CDR3 bases: TGTGCCGGCAGTTTCTCCTCCTACGAGCAGTACTTC. The V gene is TRBV28, the J gene TRBJ2-7; no definite D call. CDR1 and CDR2 from the germline V gene are MDHEN and SYDVKM. There are 12 residues in the CDR3.

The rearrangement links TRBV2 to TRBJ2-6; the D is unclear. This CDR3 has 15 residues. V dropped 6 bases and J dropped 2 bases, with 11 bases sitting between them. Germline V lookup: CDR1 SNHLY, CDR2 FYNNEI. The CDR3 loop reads CASRGWDAGANVLTF. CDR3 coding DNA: TGTGCCAGCAGGGGGTGGGATGCTGGGGCCAACGTCCTGACTTTC.

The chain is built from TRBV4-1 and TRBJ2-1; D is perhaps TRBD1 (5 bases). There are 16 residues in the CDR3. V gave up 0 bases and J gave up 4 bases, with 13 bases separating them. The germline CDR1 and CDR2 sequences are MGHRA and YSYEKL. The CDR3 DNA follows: TGCGCCAGCAGCCAAGATGGCAGGGCCGAATACAATGAGCAGTTCTTC. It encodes CASSQDGRAEYNEQFF.

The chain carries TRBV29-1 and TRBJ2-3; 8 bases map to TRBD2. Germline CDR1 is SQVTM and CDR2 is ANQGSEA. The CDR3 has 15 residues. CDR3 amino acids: CTTDRVAGSPDTQYF. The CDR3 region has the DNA TGCACCACCGATCGGGTAGCGGGATCCCCAGATACGCAGTATTTT.

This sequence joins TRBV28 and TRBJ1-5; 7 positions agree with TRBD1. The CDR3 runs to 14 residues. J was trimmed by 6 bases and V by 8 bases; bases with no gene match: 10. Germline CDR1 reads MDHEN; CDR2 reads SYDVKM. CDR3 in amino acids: CASLRQGGSQPQHF. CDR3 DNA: TGTGCCAGCCTTAGACAGGGTGGCAGTCAGCCCCAGCATTTT. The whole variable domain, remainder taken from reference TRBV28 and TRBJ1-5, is DVKVTQSSRYLVKRTGEKVFLECVQDMDHENMFWYRQDPGLGLRLIYFSYDVKMKEKGDIPEGYSVSREKKERFSLILESASTNQTSMYLCASLRQGGSQPQHFGDGTRLSIL.

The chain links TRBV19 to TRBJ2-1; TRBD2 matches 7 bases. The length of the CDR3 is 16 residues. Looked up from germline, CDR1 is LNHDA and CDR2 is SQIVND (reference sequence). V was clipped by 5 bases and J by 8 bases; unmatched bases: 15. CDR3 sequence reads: CASSPIAGLVPHEQFF. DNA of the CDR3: TGTGCCAGTAGTCCCATAGCGGGCCTAGTCCCACATGAGCAGTTCTTC.

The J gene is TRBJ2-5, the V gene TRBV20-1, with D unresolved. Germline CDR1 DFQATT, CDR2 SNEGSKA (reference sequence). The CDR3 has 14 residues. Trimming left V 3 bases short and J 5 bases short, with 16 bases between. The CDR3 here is CSASMALGQETQYF. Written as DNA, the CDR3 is TGCAGTGCTAGTATGGCTCTAGGCCAGGAGACCCAGTACTTC.

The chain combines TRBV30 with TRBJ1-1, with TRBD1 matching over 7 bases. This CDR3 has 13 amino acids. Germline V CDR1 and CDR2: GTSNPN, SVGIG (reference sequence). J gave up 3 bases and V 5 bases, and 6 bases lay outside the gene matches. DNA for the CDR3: TGTGCCTGGGACAGGGTCGCGGACACTGAAGCTTTCTTT. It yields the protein CAWDRVADTEAFF.

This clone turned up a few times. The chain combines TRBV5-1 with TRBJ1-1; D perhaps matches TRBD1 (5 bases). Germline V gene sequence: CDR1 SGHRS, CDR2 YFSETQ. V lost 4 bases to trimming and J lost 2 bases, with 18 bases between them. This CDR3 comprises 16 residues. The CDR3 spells CASSRNWGRTNTEAFF. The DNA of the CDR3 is TGCGCCAGCAGCAGGAATTGGGGCAGAACCAACACTGAAGCTTTCTTT.

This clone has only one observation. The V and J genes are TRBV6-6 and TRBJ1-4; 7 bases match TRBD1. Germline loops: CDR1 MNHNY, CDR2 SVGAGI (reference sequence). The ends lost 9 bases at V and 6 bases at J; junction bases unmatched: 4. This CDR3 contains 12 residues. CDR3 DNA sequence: TGTGCCAGTCGAACAGGGGATGAAAAACTGTTTTTT. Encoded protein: CASRTGDEKLFF.

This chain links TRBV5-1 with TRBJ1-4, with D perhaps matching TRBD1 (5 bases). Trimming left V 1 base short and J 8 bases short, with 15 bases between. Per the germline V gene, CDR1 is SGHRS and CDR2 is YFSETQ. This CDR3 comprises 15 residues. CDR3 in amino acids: CASSLQGALREKLFF. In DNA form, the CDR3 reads TGCGCCAGCAGCTTGCAGGGCGCTCTGAGGGAAAAACTGTTTTTT.

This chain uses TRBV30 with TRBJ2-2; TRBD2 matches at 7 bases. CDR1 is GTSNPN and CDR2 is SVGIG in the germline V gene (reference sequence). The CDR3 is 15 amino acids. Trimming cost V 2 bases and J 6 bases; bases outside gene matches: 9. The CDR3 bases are TGTGCCTGGAGTTTTGGCGGGAGTTCCCCCGGGGAGCTGTTTTTT. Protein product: CAWSFGGSSPGELFF.

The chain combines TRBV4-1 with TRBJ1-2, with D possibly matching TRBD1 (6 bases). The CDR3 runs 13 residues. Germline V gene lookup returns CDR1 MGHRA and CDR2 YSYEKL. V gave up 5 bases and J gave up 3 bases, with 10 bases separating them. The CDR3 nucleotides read TGCGCCAGCAGCTCCACAGGGTACTATGGCTACACCTTC. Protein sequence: CASSSTGYYGYTF.

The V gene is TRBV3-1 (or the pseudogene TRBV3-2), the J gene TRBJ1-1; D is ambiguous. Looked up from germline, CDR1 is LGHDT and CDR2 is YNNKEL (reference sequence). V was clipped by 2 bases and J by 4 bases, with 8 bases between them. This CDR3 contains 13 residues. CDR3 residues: CASSQYVGTEAFF. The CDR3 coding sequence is TGTGCCAGCAGCCAATACGTTGGCACTGAAGCTTTCTTT.

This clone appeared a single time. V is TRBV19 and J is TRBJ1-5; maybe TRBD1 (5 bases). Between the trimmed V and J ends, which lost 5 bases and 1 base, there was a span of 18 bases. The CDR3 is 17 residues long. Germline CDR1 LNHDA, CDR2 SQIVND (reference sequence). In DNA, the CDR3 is TGTGCCAGTAGTGTCAGCCAGGGATTCTTGAGCAATCAGCCCCAGCATTTT. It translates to CASSVSQGFLSNQPQHF.

The CDR3 region is CASSLFGAVFATGELFF. The DNA for the CDR3 is TGCGCCAGCAGCTTGTTCGGGGCAGTATTCGCCACCGGGGAGCTGTTTTTT. The chain uses TRBV5-1 and TRBJ2-2; D possibly matches TRBD1 or TRBD2 (5 bases each). The CDR3 consists of 17 residues. Germline V gene data show CDR1 as SGHRS and CDR2 as YFSETQ. V lost 1 base to trimming and J lost 4 bases, with 17 bases between them.

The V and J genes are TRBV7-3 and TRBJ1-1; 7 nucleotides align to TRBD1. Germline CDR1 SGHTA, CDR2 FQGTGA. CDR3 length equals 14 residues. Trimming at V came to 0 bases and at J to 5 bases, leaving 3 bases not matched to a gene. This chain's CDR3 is CASSLTSQGTEAFF. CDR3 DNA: TGTGCCAGCAGCTTAACCTCACAGGGGACTGAAGCTTTCTTT.

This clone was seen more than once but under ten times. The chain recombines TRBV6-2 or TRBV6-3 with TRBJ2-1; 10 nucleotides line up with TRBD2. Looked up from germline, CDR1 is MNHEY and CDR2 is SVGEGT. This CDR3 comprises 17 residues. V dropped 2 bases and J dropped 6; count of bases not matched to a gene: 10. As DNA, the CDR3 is TGTGCCAGCAGTTACCCCGCTCAGACTAGCGGGCTCAATGAGCAGTTCTTC. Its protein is CASSYPAQTSGLNEQFF.

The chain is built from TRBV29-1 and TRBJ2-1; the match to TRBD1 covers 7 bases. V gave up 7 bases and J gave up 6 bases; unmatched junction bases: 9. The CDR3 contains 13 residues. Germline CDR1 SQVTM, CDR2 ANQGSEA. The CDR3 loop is CSAVDRAGNEQFF. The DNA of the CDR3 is TGCAGCGCTGTTGACAGGGCCGGCAATGAGCAGTTCTTC.

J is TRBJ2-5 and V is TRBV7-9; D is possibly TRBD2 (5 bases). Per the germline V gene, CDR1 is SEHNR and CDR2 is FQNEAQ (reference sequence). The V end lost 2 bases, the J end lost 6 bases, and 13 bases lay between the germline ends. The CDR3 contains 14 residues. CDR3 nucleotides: TGTGCCAGCAGCTTAACTAGTTCGGTGAAGACCCAGTACTTC. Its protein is CASSLTSSVKTQYF.